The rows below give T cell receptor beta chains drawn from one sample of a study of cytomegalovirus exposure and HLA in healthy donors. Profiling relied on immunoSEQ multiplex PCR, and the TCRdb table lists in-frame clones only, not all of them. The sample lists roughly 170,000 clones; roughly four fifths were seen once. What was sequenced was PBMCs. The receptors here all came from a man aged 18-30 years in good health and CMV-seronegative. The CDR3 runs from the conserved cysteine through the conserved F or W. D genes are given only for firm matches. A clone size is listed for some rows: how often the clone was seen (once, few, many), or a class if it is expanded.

cdr3_aa: CASSYSYRTGVDEQYF
cdr3_nt: TGTGCCAGCAGTTACTCGTACAGGACAGGGGTAGACGAGCAGTACTTC
j_call: TRBJ2-7
d_call: TRBD1
v_call: TRBV6-5
clone_size: NA

cdr3_aa: CAISTDSAHEQYF
cdr3_nt: TGTGCCATCAGTACCGACAGTGCCCACGAGCAGTACTTC
j_call: TRBJ2-7
d_call: NA
v_call: TRBV10-3
clone_size: few

cdr3_aa: CASSFRLGYTF
cdr3_nt: TGTGCTAGCAGCTTCCGGTTAGGCTACACCTTC
j_call: TRBJ1-2
d_call: NA
v_call: TRBV7-7
clone_size: NA

cdr3_aa: CASSGLAGEYEQFF
cdr3_nt: TGTGCCAGCAGCGGACTAGCGGGAGAGTATGAGCAGTTCTTC
j_call: TRBJ2-1
d_call: TRBD2
v_call: TRBV6-5
clone_size: NA

cdr3_aa: CASSFATDTQYF
cdr3_nt: TGTGCCAGCAGTTTTGCGACAGATACGCAGTATTTT
j_call: TRBJ2-3
d_call: NA
v_call: TRBV6-6
clone_size: NA

cdr3_aa: CASSAAYNSPLHF
cdr3_nt: TGTGCCAGCAGTGCGGCCTATAATTCACCCCTCCACTTT
j_call: TRBJ1-6
d_call: NA
v_call: TRBV27
clone_size: NA

cdr3_aa: CASSHGTGNYGYTF
cdr3_nt: TGCGCCAGCAGCCACGGGACAGGGAACTATGGCTACACCTTC
j_call: TRBJ1-2
d_call: TRBD1
v_call: TRBV5-1
clone_size: NA

cdr3_aa: CASVGRLEQYF
cdr3_nt: TGTGCCTCTGTGGGGCGTCTCGAGCAGTACTTC
j_call: TRBJ2-7
d_call: NA
v_call: TRBV28
clone_size: NA

cdr3_aa: CASSWEGVEQYF
cdr3_nt: TGCGCCAGCAGCTGGGAAGGGGTCGAGCAGTACTTC
j_call: TRBJ2-7
d_call: NA
v_call: TRBV5-1
clone_size: NA

cdr3_aa: CASSVRGGQETQYF
cdr3_nt: TGTGCCAGCAGCGTCCGAGGGGGACAAGAGACCCAGTACTTC
j_call: TRBJ2-5
d_call: NA
v_call: TRBV9
clone_size: NA

cdr3_aa: CASSPGTAYGYTF
cdr3_nt: TGTGCCAGCTCACCAGGAACAGCCTATGGCTACACCTTC
j_call: TRBJ1-2
d_call: NA
v_call: TRBV18
clone_size: NA

cdr3_aa: CATKPGGPGEQFF
cdr3_nt: TGTGCCACCAAACCGGGAGGGCCAGGTGAGCAGTTCTTC
j_call: TRBJ2-1
d_call: TRBD2
v_call: TRBV19
clone_size: once

cdr3_aa: CSAFRDTRKETQYF
cdr3_nt: TGCAGCGCCTTCCGGGACACCAGAAAAGAGACCCAGTACTTC
j_call: TRBJ2-5
d_call: NA
v_call: TRBV29-1
clone_size: NA

cdr3_aa: CASRSRFPDTQYF
cdr3_nt: TGTGCCAGCAGGTCCCGGTTTCCAGATACGCAGTATTTT
j_call: TRBJ2-3
d_call: NA
v_call: TRBV7-9
clone_size: once

cdr3_aa: CASSRLGDVGAAGGYTF
cdr3_nt: TGTGCCAGCTCACGGCTAGGGGACGTGGGGGCGGCTGGCGGCTACACCTTC
j_call: TRBJ1-2
d_call: NA
v_call: TRBV18
clone_size: NA

cdr3_aa: CASSGTRIIYEQYF
cdr3_nt: TGTGCCAGCAGCGGGACTAGAATCATCTACGAGCAGTACTTC
j_call: TRBJ2-7
d_call: TRBD2
v_call: TRBV6-1
clone_size: NA

cdr3_aa: CASSSTADLYEQYF
cdr3_nt: TGTGCCAGCAGTTCCACAGCGGATCTCTACGAGCAGTACTTC
j_call: TRBJ2-7
d_call: NA
v_call: TRBV27
clone_size: once

cdr3_aa: CASSPRQGVNTEAFF
cdr3_nt: TGTGCCAGCTCACCACGGCAGGGGGTGAACACTGAAGCTTTCTTT
j_call: TRBJ1-1
d_call: TRBD1
v_call: TRBV18
clone_size: NA

cdr3_aa: CASSRAGISYEQYF
cdr3_nt: TGTGCCAGCAGCCGGGCGGGGATTTCCTACGAGCAGTACTTC
j_call: TRBJ2-7
d_call: NA
v_call: TRBV28
clone_size: NA

cdr3_aa: CASKSQGSSTEAFF
cdr3_nt: TGTGCCAGTAAATCGCAGGGGTCGAGCACTGAAGCTTTCTTT
j_call: TRBJ1-1
d_call: NA
v_call: TRBV19
clone_size: NA

cdr3_aa: CASSEGTGTYGYTF
cdr3_nt: TGTGCCAGCAGCGAGGGGACAGGGACCTATGGCTACACCTTC
j_call: TRBJ1-2
d_call: TRBD1
v_call: TRBV9
clone_size: NA

cdr3_aa: CASSRSQGAGNEQFF
cdr3_nt: TGTGCCAGCAGCCGATCACAGGGGGCGGGCAATGAGCAGTTCTTC
j_call: TRBJ2-1
d_call: TRBD1
v_call: TRBV6-5
clone_size: NA

cdr3_aa: CASSETGNYGYTF
cdr3_nt: TGTGCCAGCAGCGAGACAGGGAACTATGGCTACACCTTC
j_call: TRBJ1-2
d_call: TRBD1
v_call: TRBV7-9
clone_size: NA

cdr3_aa: CASSEKPRGGLNQPQHF
cdr3_nt: TGTGCCAGCAGTGAAAAACCCCGGGGGGGGCTCAATCAGCCCCAGCATTTT
j_call: TRBJ1-5
d_call: NA
v_call: TRBV6-1
clone_size: NA

cdr3_aa: CASSPGGVLAYEQYF
cdr3_nt: TGTGCCAGCAGCCCGGGGGGGGTCCTAGCCTACGAGCAGTACTTC
j_call: TRBJ2-7
d_call: TRBD2
v_call: TRBV7-3
clone_size: NA

cdr3_aa: CASRGQYGYTF
cdr3_nt: TGTGCCAGCAGGGGCCAGTATGGCTACACCTTC
j_call: TRBJ1-2
d_call: NA
v_call: TRBV6-1
clone_size: NA

cdr3_aa: CASSSGLAGGNNEQFF
cdr3_nt: TGCGCCAGCAGCTCCGGACTAGCGGGGGGGAACAATGAGCAGTTCTTC
j_call: TRBJ2-1
d_call: TRBD2
v_call: TRBV5-1
clone_size: NA

cdr3_aa: CASTKGGLSGNTIYF
cdr3_nt: TGCGCCAGCACCAAGGGGGGGTTGTCTGGAAACACCATATATTTT
j_call: TRBJ1-3
d_call: NA
v_call: TRBV5-1
clone_size: NA

cdr3_aa: CARKPPWGRLNEQYF
cdr3_nt: TGTGCCAGAAAGCCCCCCTGGGGGCGTCTCAACGAGCAGTACTTC
j_call: TRBJ2-7
d_call: NA
v_call: TRBV5-3
clone_size: NA

cdr3_aa: CASSTGTGWSEQYF
cdr3_nt: TGTGCCAGTAGTACCGGGACAGGATGGAGCGAGCAGTACTTC
j_call: TRBJ2-7
d_call: TRBD1
v_call: TRBV19
clone_size: NA

cdr3_aa: CASSLGTISNTGELFF
cdr3_nt: TGCGCCAGCAGCTTAGGGACAATAAGTAACACCGGGGAGCTGTTTTTT
j_call: TRBJ2-2
d_call: NA
v_call: TRBV5-1
clone_size: NA

cdr3_aa: CSVGGQGNTGELFF
cdr3_nt: TGCAGCGTAGGAGGACAGGGAAACACCGGGGAGCTGTTTTTT
j_call: TRBJ2-2
d_call: TRBD1
v_call: TRBV29-1
clone_size: NA

cdr3_aa: CASSQGQGNNQPQHF
cdr3_nt: TGTGCCAGCAGCCAAGGACAGGGGAATAATCAGCCCCAGCATTTT
j_call: TRBJ1-5
d_call: TRBD1
v_call: TRBV5-6
clone_size: once

cdr3_aa: CASGGSVSETQYF
cdr3_nt: TGTGCCAGCGGGGGGTCGGTTTCGGAGACCCAGTACTTC
j_call: TRBJ2-5
d_call: NA
v_call: TRBV7-9
clone_size: NA

cdr3_aa: CAWSGTAGKLFF
cdr3_nt: TGTGCCTGGAGTGGGACCGCGGGAAAACTGTTTTTT
j_call: TRBJ1-4
d_call: NA
v_call: TRBV30
clone_size: once

cdr3_aa: CASSPSQGGFYEQFF
cdr3_nt: TGTGCCAGCAGCCCTAGCCAGGGAGGGTTCTATGAGCAGTTCTTC
j_call: TRBJ2-1
d_call: TRBD2
v_call: TRBV7-3
clone_size: NA

cdr3_aa: CASSFTGDSSYNEQFF
cdr3_nt: TGTGCCAGCAGTTTTACGGGGGACAGCTCCTACAATGAGCAGTTCTTC
j_call: TRBJ2-1
d_call: NA
v_call: TRBV5-8
clone_size: NA

cdr3_aa: CATRGTSGGVSSYNEQFF
cdr3_nt: TGCGCCACCCGAGGGACTAGCGGGGGCGTGAGCTCCTACAATGAGCAGTTCTTC
j_call: TRBJ2-1
d_call: TRBD2
v_call: TRBV5-1
clone_size: NA

cdr3_aa: CASSYSTGAHGYTF
cdr3_nt: TGTGCCAGCAGTTACTCGACTGGGGCGCATGGCTACACCTTC
j_call: TRBJ1-2
d_call: NA
v_call: TRBV6-5
clone_size: NA

cdr3_aa: CASSAQGAGNQPQHF
cdr3_nt: TGTGCCAGCAGTGCACAGGGGGCCGGCAATCAGCCCCAGCATTTT
j_call: TRBJ1-5
d_call: TRBD1
v_call: TRBV2
clone_size: NA

cdr3_aa: CASSLSIQASYNEQFF
cdr3_nt: TGTGCCAGCAGCTTATCTATCCAGGCTTCCTACAATGAGCAGTTCTTC
j_call: TRBJ2-1
d_call: NA
v_call: TRBV5-6
clone_size: NA

cdr3_aa: CASGSEETQYF
cdr3_nt: TGTGCCAGTGGTTCAGAAGAGACCCAGTACTTC
j_call: TRBJ2-5
d_call: NA
v_call: TRBV9
clone_size: NA

cdr3_aa: CASSDIQNTEAFF
cdr3_nt: TGTGCCAGCAGTGATATACAGAACACTGAAGCTTTCTTT
j_call: TRBJ1-1
d_call: NA
v_call: TRBV2
clone_size: NA

cdr3_aa: CASSPTGLNYGYTF
cdr3_nt: TGTGCCAGCAGCCCCACAGGCCTGAACTATGGCTACACCTTC
j_call: TRBJ1-2
d_call: NA
v_call: TRBV6-5
clone_size: NA

cdr3_aa: CASSFVLGTEAFF
cdr3_nt: TGCGCCAGCAGCTTCGTACTAGGCACTGAAGCTTTCTTT
j_call: TRBJ1-1
d_call: NA
v_call: TRBV4-1
clone_size: NA

cdr3_aa: CASSLYWGQGRTGNQPQHF
cdr3_nt: TGTGCCAGCAGTTTGTACTGGGGACAGGGAAGAACTGGCAATCAGCCCCAGCATTTT
j_call: TRBJ1-5
d_call: TRBD1
v_call: TRBV28
clone_size: NA

cdr3_aa: CASSFEGRISSYNSPLHF
cdr3_nt: TGTGCCAGCAGTTTCGAGGGGAGGATAAGCTCCTATAATTCACCCCTCCACTTT
j_call: TRBJ1-6
d_call: NA
v_call: TRBV28
clone_size: few

cdr3_aa: CANCPGGTGLYEQYF
cdr3_nt: TGTGCCAACTGCCCCGGCGGGACAGGCCTCTACGAGCAGTACTTC
j_call: TRBJ2-7
d_call: TRBD1
v_call: TRBV6-6
clone_size: NA

cdr3_aa: CASSLTRTGYHEQYF
cdr3_nt: TGTGCCAGCAGCTTAACGCGGACAGGGTATCACGAGCAGTACTTC
j_call: TRBJ2-7
d_call: TRBD1
v_call: TRBV7-9
clone_size: NA

cdr3_aa: CASSPRDTEAFF
cdr3_nt: TGTGCCAGCAGCCCCCGGGACACTGAAGCTTTCTTT
j_call: TRBJ1-1
d_call: NA
v_call: TRBV6-6
clone_size: NA